Presented here are 5 T cell receptor beta chains from one specimen sequenced in a study of CD8+CD57+ T cells in acquired aplastic anemia. The patients chosen for sequencing had shown expansion of CD8+CD57+ cells (detected by flow cytometry). For CDR3 and TCR beta VDJ profiling, genomic DNA was the template used. TCRdb recomputed calls from the reads with MiXCR, one row per CDR3 protein. The table includes hundreds of thousands of distinct CDR3 sequences, under 40% detected once. Sequencing input: sorted CD4+, CD8+, or CD8+CD57+ T cells (not recorded which) from PBMCs. The source of these receptors is a human donor with aplastic anemia.

This clonotype was observed a few times. The chain carries TRBV29-1 and TRBJ1-1; D remains ambiguous. Per the germline V gene, CDR1 is SQVTM and CDR2 is ANQGSEA. The CDR3 is 13 amino acids. Trimming cost V 5 bases and J 0 bases, with 10 bases left between them. In nucleotides, the CDR3 is TGCAGCGTTCAAAGGGCGGTGAACACTGAAGCTTTCTTT. The encoded protein is CSVQRAVNTEAFF.

The CDR3 DNA reads as TGTGCTAGAGGGGGGAATCAGCCCCAGCATTTT. Translation gives CARGGNQPQHF. V is TRBV19 and J is TRBJ1-5; TRBD1 might be the D (6 bases). This CDR3 is 11 amino acids long. The germline V gene encodes CDR1 LNHDA and CDR2 SQIVND (reference sequence). The complete variable domain, with remaining parts taken from reference TRBV19 and TRBJ1-5, reads DGGITQSPKYLFRKEGQNVTLSCEQNLNHDAMYWYRQDPGQGLRLIYYSQIVNDFQKGDIAEGYSVSREKKESFPLTVTSAQKNPTAFYLCARGGNQPQHFGDGTRLSIL.

V gene TRBV20-1 combines with J gene TRBJ2-1; TRBD2 aligns across 8 bases. With 6 bases clipped from V and 9 bases from J, the junction kept 19 bases outside the gene matches. CDR3 size: 16 residues. Per the germline V gene, CDR1 is DFQATT and CDR2 is SNEGSKA (reference sequence). The CDR3: CSATVGLAGGGSEQFF. DNA for the CDR3: TGCAGTGCCACGGTCGGGTTGGCGGGAGGAGGTTCTGAGCAGTTCTTC.

This clonotype was counted many times. The CDR3 protein is CASSLAGIQPQHF. CDR3 DNA sequence: TGTGCCAGCAGCTTAGCAGGGATTCAGCCCCAGCATTTT. V gene TRBV7-6 combines with J gene TRBJ1-5; D is ambiguous. The germline V and J ends were trimmed by 0 bases and 6 bases, with 6 bases remaining between them. Germline V gene lookup returns CDR1 SGHVS and CDR2 FNYEAQ. The CDR3 extends over 13 amino acids.

This clonotype was counted ten times or more. This rearrangement joins TRBV11-2 to TRBJ1-2; possibly TRBD1 for D (5 bases). The CDR3 sequence is 16 residues long. Germline loops: CDR1 SGHAT, CDR2 FQNNGV. The V and J ends lost 1 base and 3 bases respectively, with 15 bases between them. The CDR3 DNA reads TGTGCCAGCAGCTTAGGGGGCGGGGATGGCGACTATGGCTACACCTTC. Its translation: CASSLGGGDGDYGYTF. Supplemented by reference TRBV11-2 and TRBJ1-2, the full variable domain reads EAGVAQSPRYKIIEKRQSVAFWCNPISGHATLYWYQQILGQGPKLLIQFQNNGVVDDSQLPKDRFSAERLKGVDSTLKIQPAKLEDSAVYLCASSLGGGDGDYGYTFGSGTRLTVV.